Shown below are 31 T cell receptor beta chains from a single sample sequenced in a study of blood T cell repertoires in COVID-19. The assay was immunoSEQ multiplex PCR, and TCRdb's table has in-frame clones only and misses some. Of roughly 140,000 clones in the sample, about nine tenths are singletons; the top ten hold about 28%. Input material: peripheral blood. Receptor source: a human donor in a cohort sampled during active COVID-19.

The chain has TRBV10-2 and TRBJ2-7, with D unclear. In germline, CDR1 is WSHSY, CDR2 SAAADI. The length of the CDR3 is 13 residues. The V and J ends lost 2 bases and 3 bases respectively, with 8 bases between them. The CDR3 loop reads CASSEGRRYEQYF. The DNA of the CDR3 is TGCGCCAGCAGTGAGGGCAGGCGCTACGAGCAGTACTTC.

The CDR3, as DNA: TGTGCCAGCAGCCAGGGACTAGCGGCCGCCTACGAGCAGTACTTC. Translation: CASSQGLAAAYEQYF. The chain is built from TRBV11-2 and TRBJ2-7, with 11 bases identical to TRBD2. Germline lookup yields CDR1 SGHAT and CDR2 FQNNGV. CDR3 length equals 15 residues. With 5 bases clipped from V and 2 bases from J, the junction kept 5 bases outside the gene matches. Based on the CDR3 plus reference TRBV11-2 and TRBJ2-7, the full variable domain is EAGVAQSPRYKIIEKRQSVAFWCNPISGHATLYWYQQILGQGPKLLIQFQNNGVVDDSQLPKDRFSAERLKGVDSTLKIQPAKLEDSAVYLCASSQGLAAAYEQYFGPGTRLTVT.

J is TRBJ2-1 and V is TRBV9; 9 bases line up with TRBD2. V lost 3 bases, J lost 7 bases, and 14 bases stayed unmatched. The CDR3 consists of 17 residues. Germline loops: CDR1 SGDLS, CDR2 YYNGEE. CDR3 nucleotides: TGTGCCAGCAGCGAGGCCCTGTTGCGGGGGGGCCCAAATGAGCAGTTCTTC. Its translation: CASSEALLRGGPNEQFF.

The chain couples TRBV27 to TRBJ2-1, with 11 bases aligning to TRBD2. Losses at the gene ends were 4 bases for V and 7 bases for J; bases not matched to a gene: 12. This CDR3 has 17 residues. Germline CDR1 is MNHEY and CDR2 is SMNVEV (reference sequence). The chain's CDR3 is CASSSPGLAEKDNEQFF. The CDR3 nucleotides are TGTGCCAGCAGTTCGCCGGGACTAGCGGAGAAGGATAATGAGCAGTTCTTC.

The chain links TRBV5-1 to TRBJ2-2; 11 bases fit TRBD1. This CDR3 region has 16 residues. Germline trimming cut 3 bases from V and 7 bases from J; bases unmatched to any gene: 8. From germline, CDR1 is SGHRS and CDR2 YFSETQ. The CDR3 DNA follows: TGCGCCAGCAGCTCGCTAAGGACAGGGGGCTTCGGGGAGCTGTTTTTT. As protein: CASSSLRTGGFGELFF.

The chain is built from TRBV2 and TRBJ2-7; tentatively, D is TRBD2 (5 bases). Germline V lookup: CDR1 SNHLY, CDR2 FYNNEI. Trimming removed 6 bases at V and 7 bases at J, with 10 bases between. The CDR3 is 11 residues long. The CDR3 DNA reads TGTGCCAGCAGGCTAGCTGGGGAGCAGTACTTC. Translation gives CASRLAGEQYF.

This sequence joins TRBV7-6 and TRBJ2-3; tentatively, D is TRBD1 (6 bases). V lost 4 bases, J lost 3 bases, and 11 bases lay in between. Germline CDR1 SGHVS, CDR2 FNYEAQ. The CDR3 totals 14 residues. CDR3 region: CASSSFDRTDTQYF. CDR3 nucleotide sequence: TGTGCCAGCAGCTCGTTCGACAGGACAGATACGCAGTATTTT. The complete variable domain, with remaining parts taken from reference TRBV7-6 and TRBJ2-3, reads GAGVSQSPRYKVTKRGQDVALRCDPISGHVSLYWYRQALGQGPEFLTYFNYEAQQDKSGLPNDRFSAERPEGSISTLTIQRTEQRDSAMYRCASSSFDRTDTQYFGPGTRLTVL.

The sample holds a few counts of this clone. For the CDR3, the DNA is TGCGCCAGCAGCTTGGGAGGGGCGCCAGGGGCGGCCTATGGCTACACCTTC. Protein: CASSLGGAPGAAYGYTF. The chain is built from TRBV5-1 and TRBJ1-2; a possible D gene is TRBD1 (6 bases). Germline lookup yields CDR1 SGHRS and CDR2 YFSETQ. The CDR3 is made up of 17 amino acids. Deletions cut 0 bases from V and 4 bases from J, with 19 bases between.

The chain is built from TRBV15 and TRBJ1-3; D gene unclear. The CDR3 has 17 amino acids. The germline CDR1 and CDR2 sequences are LNHNV and YYDKDF (reference sequence). The V end was cut by 0 bases, the J end by 3 bases, with 15 bases between. DNA for the CDR3: TGTGCCACCAGCAGAGATCTCCGGTCTAACTTTGGAAACACCATATATTTT. Translated: CATSRDLRSNFGNTIYF.

The rearrangement uses TRBV9 and TRBJ2-7, with TRBD2 identical over 11 bases. CDR3 length equals 15 residues. The V and J ends lost 3 bases and 0 bases, in that order; junction bases with no gene match: 2. The germline V gene encodes CDR1 SGDLS and CDR2 YYNGEE. CDR3 nucleotides: TGTGCCAGCAGCGCGGGACTAGCGGACTCCTACGAGCAGTACTTC. Encoded protein: CASSAGLADSYEQYF.

This sequence joins TRBV24-1 and TRBJ2-5; TRBD1 aligns across 7 bases. The CDR3 totals 17 residues. From germline, CDR1 is KGHDR and CDR2 SFDVKD. Trimming took 10 bases from V and 3 from J; bases not matched to a gene: 19. The CDR3 spells CATPDRVNCPGEETQYF. In DNA form, the CDR3 reads TGTGCCACGCCAGACAGGGTGAATTGTCCTGGGGAAGAGACCCAGTACTTC.

The chain has TRBV6-5 and TRBJ2-7; maybe TRBD1 (6 bases). The CDR3 runs 13 residues. The germline V gene encodes CDR1 MNHEY and CDR2 SVGAGI. The V and J ends lost 8 bases and 3 bases respectively, with 14 bases between them. CDR3 loop: CASGGTVLYEQYF. CDR3 nucleotides: TGTGCCAGCGGGGGCACAGTTCTCTACGAGCAGTACTTC.

This clone came up once. V and J are TRBV2 and TRBJ2-3, with 16 bases identical to TRBD2. The CDR3 runs 16 residues. J gave up 6 bases and V 6 bases, and 6 bases lay outside the gene matches. The germline CDR1 and CDR2 sequences are SNHLY and FYNNEI. This chain's CDR3 is CASSDGTSGGADTQYF. The DNA for the CDR3 is TGTGCCAGCAGCGACGGGACTAGCGGGGGGGCTGATACGCAGTATTTT.

The chain employs TRBV4-1 and TRBJ1-4; 7 bases agree with TRBD1. The germline V gene encodes CDR1 MGHRA and CDR2 YSYEKL. The CDR3 runs 14 residues. The trim removed 6 bases at V and 6 bases at J, leaving 7 bases unmatched. The CDR3 is CASRETGRHEKLFF. In nucleotides, the CDR3 is TGCGCCAGCAGGGAGACAGGGCGGCATGAAAAACTGTTTTTT.

The chain uses TRBV13 and TRBJ1-1, with a tentative D call TRBD1 (6 bases). Germline CDR1 is PRHDT and CDR2 is FYEKMQ (reference sequence). V was pared by 3 bases and J by 1 base, with 9 bases between. This CDR3 comprises 14 residues. CDR3 in DNA: TGTGCCAGCAGCTTTGCCAGGGGGAACACTGAAGCTTTCTTT. Its protein product is CASSFARGNTEAFF.

CDR3 sequence (DNA): TGTGCCAGCAGCCGAGGACTAGAGTCCTACAATGAGCAGTTCTTC. Protein product: CASSRGLESYNEQFF. The V gene is TRBV3-1 (or the pseudogene TRBV3-2), the J gene TRBJ2-1; 7 bases agree with TRBD2. Germline V CDR1 and CDR2: LGHDT, YNNKEL (reference sequence). The junction had 4 bases not matched to a gene; V was cut back by 4 bases and J by 1 base. The CDR3 is 15 amino acids.

This clone was detected a few times. The chain joins TRBV4-2 to TRBJ2-7, with D possibly TRBD1 on 6 matching bases. This CDR3 is built from 14 residues. Germline V gene sequence: CDR1 LGHNA, CDR2 YNFKEQ. V was clipped by 2 bases and J by 0 bases, with 8 bases between them. This CDR3 reads CASSQIGGSYEQYF. CDR3 nucleotides: TGTGCCAGCAGCCAAATAGGGGGCTCCTACGAGCAGTACTTC.

The chain combines TRBV7-8 with TRBJ1-2; TRBD1 agrees at 9 bases. There are 17 residues in the CDR3. J lost 5 bases, V lost 1 base, and 11 bases had no gene match. Germline lookup yields CDR1 SGHVS and CDR2 FQNEAQ. CDR3 in amino acids: CASSLGLIGTGQYGYTF. CDR3 DNA: TGTGCCAGCAGCTTAGGGCTTATCGGGACAGGGCAATATGGCTACACCTTC.

The chain joins TRBV3-1 (or the pseudogene TRBV3-2) to TRBJ1-1, with D perhaps TRBD1 (5 bases). Germline assignment: CDR1 LGHDT and CDR2 YNNKEL (reference sequence). Trimming removed 4 bases at V and 1 base at J, with 10 bases between. This CDR3 comprises 14 residues. For the CDR3, the DNA is TGTGCCAGCAGCCTTCGACAGACGAACACTGAAGCTTTCTTT. This translates into CASSLRQTNTEAFF.

A few counts support this clone. V is TRBV4-1 and J is TRBJ2-1; 11 bases line up with TRBD2. There are 15 residues in the CDR3. Germline V CDR1 and CDR2: MGHRA, YSYEKL. The trim removed 3 bases at V and 8 bases at J, leaving 6 bases unmatched. The CDR3 loop reads CASSHRSGGAYEQFF. CDR3 in DNA: TGCGCCAGCAGCCATCGTAGCGGGGGGGCATATGAGCAGTTCTTC.

The sample holds one count of this clone. The chain links TRBV5-1 to TRBJ1-2; 8 bases map to TRBD1. There are 15 residues in the CDR3. V shed 3 bases and J 5 bases; nucleotides not matched to a gene: 9. Germline lookup yields CDR1 SGHRS and CDR2 YFSETQ. CDR3 sequence: CASSSSDRGVYGYTF. CDR3 coding DNA: TGCGCCAGCAGCTCCTCTGACAGGGGAGTTTATGGCTACACCTTC.

The chain employs TRBV5-1 and TRBJ1-4; 8 nucleotides align to TRBD1. This CDR3 spans 17 amino acids. Looked up from germline, CDR1 is SGHRS and CDR2 is YFSETQ. V lost 3 bases, J lost 1 base, and 8 bases stayed unmatched. The chain's CDR3 is CASSSGTGFGTNEKLFF. CDR3 bases: TGCGCCAGCAGCTCCGGGACAGGCTTTGGAACTAATGAAAAACTGTTTTTT.

The chain links TRBV5-4 to TRBJ2-2; D remains unclear. The germline V and J ends were trimmed by 4 bases and 3 bases, with 4 bases remaining between them. Germline CDR1 reads SGHNT; CDR2 reads YYREEE (reference sequence). The CDR3 has 12 residues. The CDR3 nucleotides read TGTGCCAGCAGCGTATACACCGGGGAGCTGTTTTTT. This gives the protein CASSVYTGELFF.

In its sample, this clone was seen a few times. The chain links TRBV3-1 (or the pseudogene TRBV3-2) to TRBJ1-5; D not resolved. The CDR3 spans 14 residues. Trimming cost V 1 base and J 4 bases, with 8 bases left between them. CDR1 LGHDT and CDR2 YNNKEL come from the germline V gene (reference sequence). The CDR3 coding sequence is TGTGCCAGCAGCCAAGCAGGTTATAATCAGCCCCAGCATTTT. This codes for CASSQAGYNQPQHF.

A few counts support this clone. V is TRBV7-2 and J is TRBJ2-3; 7 nucleotides agree with TRBD1. Unmatched junction bases numbered 9, after V lost 6 bases and J lost 6 bases. Germline CDR1 is SGHTA and CDR2 is FQGNSA. The CDR3 totals 14 residues. The CDR3 here is CASSWRQGEDTQYF. CDR3 DNA: TGTGCCAGCAGTTGGAGACAGGGTGAGGATACGCAGTATTTT.

This rearrangement joins TRBV7-3 to TRBJ2-1; the match to TRBD2 covers 10 bases. CDR3 size: 16 residues. The V gene's germline CDR1 is SGHTA and CDR2 FQGTGA. Unmatched junction bases numbered 9, after V lost 2 bases and J lost 8 bases. CDR3 sequence (DNA): TGTGCCAGCAGCTTAGCGAGCGGGGGGGCCAGCGATGAGCAGTTCTTC. Residues: CASSLASGGASDEQFF. The whole variable domain, remainder taken from reference TRBV7-3 and TRBJ2-1, is GAGVSQTPSNKVTEKGKYVELRCDPISGHTALYWYRQSLGQGPEFLIYFQGTGAADDSGLPNDRFFAVRPEGSVSTLKIQRTERGDSAVYLCASSLASGGASDEQFFGPGTRLTVL.

V usage is TRBV6-2 or TRBV6-3 and J usage is TRBJ2-5; a possible D gene is TRBD1 (5 bases). Trimming shortened V by 2 bases and J by 3 bases, and 10 bases separated the two germline ends. Germline CDR1 reads MNHEY; CDR2 reads SVGEGT. This CDR3 is built from 14 residues. The CDR3 sequence: CASSYPRGEETQYF. The CDR3, as DNA: TGTGCCAGCAGTTACCCTAGGGGTGAAGAGACCCAGTACTTC.

This sequence joins TRBV5-6 and TRBJ2-6; TRBD1 matches 7 bases. Germline-derived CDR1 and CDR2 are SGHDT and YYEEEE. V shed 0 bases, J shed 0 bases, and the junction held 6 bases outside the gene matches. The CDR3 has 18 residues. In DNA form, the CDR3 reads TGTGCCAGCAGCTTGGGATTAGGGGGCGACTCTGGGGCCAACGTCCTGACTTTC. This sequence encodes CASSLGLGGDSGANVLTF.

CDR3 region: CASKPRQSGANVLTF. CDR3 bases: TGTGCCAGTAAACCCCGACAGTCTGGGGCCAACGTCCTGACTTTC. The chain carries TRBV19 and TRBJ2-6; tentatively, D is TRBD1 (5 bases). From germline, CDR1 is LNHDA and CDR2 SQIVND (reference sequence). Trimming shortened V by 7 bases and J by 1 base, and 11 bases separated the two germline ends. The CDR3 runs 15 residues.

CDR3 sequence: CASGLWTGQETQYF. In nucleotides, the CDR3 is TGTGCCAGCGGTCTTTGGACAGGACAAGAGACCCAGTACTTC. The rearrangement uses TRBV6-5 and TRBJ2-5, with 7 bases fitting TRBD1. CDR1 and CDR2 from the germline V gene are MNHEY and SVGAGI. The V gene end was trimmed by 8 bases and the J gene end by 2 bases; junction bases not matched to a gene: 8. CDR3 length: 14 amino acids.

The chain employs TRBV7-2 and TRBJ1-1; tentative D call: TRBD1 (6 bases). The CDR3 is 17 amino acids. With 2 bases removed from V and 1 base from J, the gap between germline ends came to 17 bases. In germline, CDR1 is SGHTA, CDR2 FQGNSA. The CDR3 region is CASSLRQEPIWNTEAFF. CDR3 DNA: TGTGCCAGCAGCTTAAGACAGGAGCCTATATGGAACACTGAAGCTTTCTTT.